This T cell receptor (beta chain) was captured in a study of regulatory T cells in long-lasting Graves disease. CDR3-region Arm-PCR and iRepertoire HTBI primers produced the TCR beta libraries. TCRdb fed the multiplex PCR reads into MiXCR, producing one record per CDR3 protein. The sample includes 500,000 or so distinct CDR3 sequences, 15% to 20% seen only once; the top ten take approximately 25%. Germline CDR1 and CDR2: KGHDR and SFDVKD. The CDR3 length is 17 residues. V was clipped by 4 bases and J by 4 bases, with 21 bases between them. This clonotype turned up a few times. The sample's time point: newly diagnosed GD, antithyroid drugs for less than 3 months. Scientists built the TCR library using RNA that was extracted from PBMCs. In addition, the sample was reused for a study of T cells in Graves' hyperthyroidism and ophthalmopathy.

The sample in question was peripheral blood mononuclear cells (PBMCs), obtained at new diagnosis, from a patient treated with antithyroid drugs. This chain links TRBV24-1 with TRBJ2-5; D may be TRBD1 or TRBD2 (5 bases each). The origin of this receptor is a woman aged 35-65 years with Graves disease. CDR3 sequence (DNA): TGTGCCACCAGTGACGCCTCCGGGACCGCCGACCGAGAGACCCAGTACTTC. Its translation is CATSDASGTADRETQYF.